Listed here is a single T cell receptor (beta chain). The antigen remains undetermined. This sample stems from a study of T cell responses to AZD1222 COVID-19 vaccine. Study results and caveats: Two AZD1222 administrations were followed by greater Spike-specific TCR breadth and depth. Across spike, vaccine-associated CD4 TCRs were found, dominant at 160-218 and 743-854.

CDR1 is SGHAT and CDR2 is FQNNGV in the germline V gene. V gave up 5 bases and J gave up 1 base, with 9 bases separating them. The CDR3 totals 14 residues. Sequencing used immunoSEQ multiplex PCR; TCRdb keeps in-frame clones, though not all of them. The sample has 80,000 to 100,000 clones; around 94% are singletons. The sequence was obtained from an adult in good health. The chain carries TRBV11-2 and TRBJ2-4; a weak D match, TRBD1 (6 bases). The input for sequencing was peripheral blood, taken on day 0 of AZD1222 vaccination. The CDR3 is CASSPQGAKNIQYF. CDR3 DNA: TGTGCCAGCAGCCCACAGGGCGCCAAAAACATTCAGTACTTC.